The 9 T cell receptor beta chains listed next were all sequenced from one sample in a study of CD4+ T cells in melanoma. Measured with immunoSEQ multiplex PCR; TCRdb has only the in-frame clones, and not every one. The sample has about 50,000 clones, 89% seen once. What was sequenced was peripheral blood. These TCRs come from a human donor with melanoma.

This clone was seen more than once but under ten times. V usage is TRBV5-4 and J usage is TRBJ2-5; D uncertain. The CDR3 has 13 amino acids. Germline CDR1 and CDR2: SGHNT and YYREEE (reference sequence). V was trimmed by 4 bases and J by 3 bases, leaving 10 bases between them. The CDR3 spells CASSPAGEETQYF. The CDR3 bases are TGTGCCAGCAGCCCGGCTGGGGAAGAGACCCAGTACTTC.

This rearrangement joins TRBV4-1 to TRBJ2-6; no definite D call. The CDR3 extends over 14 amino acids. The V end lost 5 bases, the J end lost 2 bases, and 7 bases lay between the germline ends. Germline V gives CDR1 MGHRA, CDR2 YSYEKL. CDR3 coding DNA: TGCGCCAGCAGCTCTAAAACTGGGGCCAACGTCCTGACTTTC. Translation gives CASSSKTGANVLTF.

The chain joins TRBV7-2 to TRBJ2-5; 14 nucleotides line up with TRBD2. The CDR3 consists of 16 residues. Germline V gives CDR1 SGHTA, CDR2 FQGNSA. With V trimmed by 3 bases and J by 5 bases, 5 bases remained unmatched. CDR3 protein: CASSLTSGGAGETQYF. The CDR3 bases are TGTGCCAGCAGCTTGACTAGCGGGGGGGCCGGGGAGACCCAGTACTTC.

The rearrangement links TRBV10-3 to TRBJ1-2; a possible D gene is TRBD1 (5 bases). Germline-derived CDR1 and CDR2 are ENHRY and SYGVKD. V was trimmed by 3 bases and J by 0 bases, leaving 14 bases between them. This CDR3 has 16 amino acids. CDR3 bases: TGTGCCATCAGTGACCCTAAGCTGACAGCTAACTATGGCTACACCTTC. Protein sequence: CAISDPKLTANYGYTF.

The rearrangement links TRBV29-1 to TRBJ2-3; D ambiguous. The CDR3 covers 13 residues. Trimming left V 4 bases short and J 6 bases short, with 14 bases between. Germline assignment: CDR1 SQVTM and CDR2 ANQGSEA. DNA for the CDR3: TGCAGCGTTGGAGGAGATTACTGGGATACGCAGTATTTT. It translates to CSVGGDYWDTQYF.

This clone was seen once. This sequence joins TRBV4-2 and TRBJ2-1; D gene unclear. CDR3 length: 15 residues. Per germline, CDR1 LGHNA and CDR2 YNFKEQ. The V end lost 0 bases, the J end lost 9 bases, and 15 bases lay between the germline ends. For the CDR3, the DNA is TGTGCCAGCAGCCAAGATCGATCGAGCGTTGGTGAGCAGTTCTTC. This gives the protein CASSQDRSSVGEQFF.

V is TRBV28 and J is TRBJ2-3, with TRBD2 matching 10 bases. V trimming: 6 bases; J trimming: 4 bases; junction bases outside the gene matches: 7. Germline CDR1 is MDHEN and CDR2 is SYDVKM. This CDR3 contains 15 residues. The CDR3 coding sequence is TGTGCCAGCAGCAGAGCGGGGGGGCCTGCAGATACGCAGTATTTT. Protein: CASSRAGGPADTQYF. Full variable domain (outside the CDR3, taken from reference TRBV28 and TRBJ2-3): DVKVTQSSRYLVKRTGEKVFLECVQDMDHENMFWYRQDPGLGLRLIYFSYDVKMKEKGDIPEGYSVSREKKERFSLILESASTNQTSMYLCASSRAGGPADTQYFGPGTRLTVL.

The genes are TRBV7-6 and TRBJ2-7; 9 bases align to TRBD2. Germline V gene data show CDR1 as SGHVS and CDR2 as FNYEAQ. The CDR3 loop spans 15 amino acids. Germline trimming cut 5 bases from V and 1 base from J; bases unmatched to any gene: 6. CDR3 in DNA: TGTGCCAGCAGCCCCATAGCGGGGGAGTCCTACGAGCAGTACTTC. It specifies CASSPIAGESYEQYF.

V is TRBV6-6 and J is TRBJ2-3; 8 bases map to TRBD2. CDR1 is MNHNY and CDR2 is SVGAGI in the germline V gene (reference sequence). Germline trimming cut 6 bases from V and 1 base from J; bases unmatched to any gene: 3. The CDR3 spans 14 residues. Here the CDR3 DNA reads TGTGCCAGCAGGCAAGCGGGGGGCACAGATACGCAGTATTTT. Translation gives CASRQAGGTDTQYF.